This TCR beta chain comes out of a study of blood T cell repertoires in COVID-19. Study summary: The analysed material was cDNA or gDNA that came from T cells, B-cell-depleted T cells, or PBMCs.

Per the original methods: By means of reference gene primer amplification, nucleated cell counts were estimated. The protocol was immunoSEQ multiplex PCR, while the TCRdb copy is restricted to in-frame clones and leaves out a portion. Clone size and V and J calls were adopted from that table, with D and trimming inferred from the DNA. The table has more than 55,000 clones, roughly 79% seen once. Sequences were obtained from peripheral blood. The origin of this receptor is a man aged 55 to 70 with acute or convalescent COVID-19.

CDR3 DNA: TGTGCCAGCAGCTCAGGGGGCGCGGGTGAGACCCAGTACTTC. This translates into CASSSGGAGETQYF. The chain couples TRBV7-3 to TRBJ2-5, with 8 bases fitting TRBD1. The CDR3 sequence is 14 residues long. Losses at the gene ends were 4 bases for V and 5 bases for J; bases not matched to a gene: 6. Germline values: CDR1 SGHTA, CDR2 FQGTGA.